The 28 T cell receptor beta chains in this list originate from one sample, sequenced in a study of cytomegalovirus exposure and HLA in healthy donors. PCR involved 60 Vbeta and 13 Jbeta primers. The data were produced by immunoSEQ multiplex PCR, yet TCRdb's version contains in-frame clones alone and is incomplete. In the table there are around 160,000 clones, more than 60% of which are singletons. Sequenced sample: PBMCs. Receptors were obtained from a woman aged 40 to 50 in good health and CMV-seropositive.

The chain uses TRBV11-2 and TRBJ2-3; 14 bases fit TRBD2. Germline V gives CDR1 SGHAT, CDR2 FQNNGV. The CDR3 consists of 17 residues. With 5 bases clipped from V and 2 bases from J, the junction kept 6 bases outside the gene matches. CDR3 in amino acids: CASSRGLAGGNTDTQYF. The CDR3 DNA follows: TGTGCCAGCAGCCGAGGACTAGCGGGAGGCAACACAGATACGCAGTATTTT.

The CDR3 DNA sequence: TGTGCCAGCAGCCCCCCCCCAGGGTCAAACTATGGCTACACCTTC. It encodes CASSPPPGSNYGYTF. The V gene is TRBV5-4, the J gene TRBJ1-2, with D possibly TRBD1 on 5 matching bases. This CDR3 spans 15 amino acids. Deletions cut 4 bases from V and 2 bases from J, with 15 bases between. Germline V CDR1 and CDR2: SGHNT, YYREEE (reference sequence).

This chain links TRBV2 with TRBJ1-6; D gene ambiguous. This CDR3 has 14 residues. Germline CDR1 is SNHLY and CDR2 is FYNNEI. Trimming removed 6 bases from V and 7 bases from J, with 13 bases in between. The CDR3 DNA sequence: TGTGCCAGCAGACTAGATTCACCCAATTCACCCCTCCACTTT. Amino acid sequence: CASRLDSPNSPLHF.

The chain uses TRBV7-9 and TRBJ2-5, with 8 bases matching TRBD2. The CDR3 sequence is 14 residues long. Germline trimming cut 2 bases from V and 5 bases from J; bases unmatched to any gene: 4. Germline V lookup: CDR1 SEHNR, CDR2 FQNEAQ (reference sequence). CDR3 sequence: CASSLSASGETQYF. The CDR3 nucleotides are TGTGCCAGCAGCTTATCGGCTAGCGGGGAGACCCAGTACTTC.

This chain joins TRBV5-8 and TRBJ2-6; tentatively, D is TRBD1 (6 bases). The ends were cut back, 4 bases at V and 4 bases at J, with 18 bases in the middle. Germline V lookup: CDR1 SGHTS, CDR2 YDEGEE. There are 17 residues in the CDR3. The CDR3 sequence: CASSRTGPPTGANVLTF. The CDR3 nucleotides are TGTGCCAGCAGCCGCACAGGGCCCCCCACAGGGGCCAACGTCCTGACTTTC.

CDR3 DNA: TGTGCCAGCAGCGTGACAGGGAACACTGAAGCTTTCTTT. Its protein is CASSVTGNTEAFF. J is TRBJ1-1 and V is TRBV7-3, with a tentative D call TRBD1 (6 bases). The V and J ends lost 5 bases and 1 base respectively, with 8 bases between them. From germline, CDR1 is SGHTA and CDR2 FQGTGA. The CDR3 loop spans 13 amino acids.

The gene calls are TRBV5-8 and TRBJ1-1; tentative D call: TRBD1 (5 bases). Germline V gives CDR1 SGHTS, CDR2 YDEGEE. The CDR3 totals 17 residues. The V gene lost 2 bases and the J gene lost 4 bases, with 21 bases spanning the gap. CDR3 amino acids: CASSFRADLRVRTEAFF. CDR3 DNA: TGTGCCAGCAGCTTTCGGGCTGATCTCAGGGTCCGCACTGAAGCTTTCTTT.

This rearrangement joins TRBV15 to TRBJ1-3; no reliable D call. Per the germline V gene, CDR1 is LNHNV and CDR2 is YYDKDF (reference sequence). V lost 1 base, J lost 4 bases, and 14 bases lay in between. This CDR3 contains 16 residues. CDR3 coding DNA: TGTGCCACCAGCAGAGGAGGGAGGGCGTCAGGAAACACCATATATTTT. It is translated as CATSRGGRASGNTIYF.

The rearrangement links TRBV28 to TRBJ2-1, with TRBD2 identical over 14 bases. V lost 3 bases and J lost 9; bases outside the gene matches: 1. This CDR3 spans 14 amino acids. Germline assignment: CDR1 MDHEN and CDR2 SYDVKM. Written as DNA, the CDR3 is TGTGCCAGCAGTTTGGGACTAGCGGGAGTTGAGCAGTTCTTC. Translated, it gives CASSLGLAGVEQFF.

V usage is TRBV4-1 and J usage is TRBJ2-7; D gene ambiguous. The V and J ends lost 0 bases and 3 bases respectively, with 15 bases between them. The CDR3 totals 16 residues. Germline V gives CDR1 MGHRA, CDR2 YSYEKL. The chain's CDR3 is CASSQDASSRIYEQYF. The CDR3 region has the DNA TGCGCCAGCAGCCAAGATGCGAGCTCGAGAATCTACGAGCAGTACTTC.

This chain joins TRBV7-2 and TRBJ2-1, with 9 bases matching TRBD2. The length of the CDR3 is 18 residues. Germline V gene sequence: CDR1 SGHTA, CDR2 FQGNSA. V trimming: 2 bases; J trimming: 7 bases; junction bases outside the gene matches: 15. CDR3 region: CASSLSGYRGRVGNEQFF. The DNA of the CDR3 is TGTGCCAGCAGCTTAAGTGGTTATCGCGGGAGGGTAGGGAATGAGCAGTTCTTC.

J is TRBJ2-7 and V is TRBV28, with no clear D. Trimming left V 8 bases short and J 3 bases short, with 8 bases between. There are 11 residues in the CDR3. Germline V gives CDR1 MDHEN, CDR2 SYDVKM. The CDR3 DNA reads as TGTGCCAGCGCAAACAGCTACGAGCAGTACTTC. Translation: CASANSYEQYF.

The chain combines TRBV5-1 with TRBJ2-1; possible D gene TRBD2, 5 bases. The CDR3 loop spans 13 amino acids. V dropped 4 bases and J dropped 8 bases, with 13 bases sitting between them. Per germline, CDR1 SGHRS and CDR2 YFSETQ. Here the CDR3 DNA reads TGCGCCAGCAGCCGGGCCCCCGGGGATGAGCAGTTCTTC. Translation gives CASSRAPGDEQFF.

The rearrangement links TRBV7-8 to TRBJ2-5; D is possibly TRBD1 (6 bases). This CDR3 is built from 16 residues. Germline V lookup: CDR1 SGHVS, CDR2 FQNEAQ. The V end lost 0 bases, the J end lost 5 bases, and 16 bases lay between the germline ends. CDR3 region: CASSLARGTGLETQYF. The CDR3 DNA is TGTGCCAGCAGCTTAGCGCGAGGAACAGGGCTGGAGACCCAGTACTTC.

This chain links TRBV7-6 with TRBJ2-5; 10 bases fit TRBD2. V was clipped by 2 bases and J by 4 bases; unmatched bases: 1. CDR3 length: 14 amino acids. Germline V CDR1 and CDR2: SGHVS, FNYEAQ. The CDR3 coding sequence is TGTGCCAGCAGCTTACGACTAGCGGGAGAGACCCAGTACTTC. It encodes CASSLRLAGETQYF. The full variable domain, in which reference TRBV7-6 and TRBJ2-5 provide the parts outside the CDR3, is GAGVSQSPRYKVTKRGQDVALRCDPISGHVSLYWYRQALGQGPEFLTYFNYEAQQDKSGLPNDRFSAERPEGSISTLTIQRTEQRDSAMYRCASSLRLAGETQYFGPGTRLLVL.

The chain employs TRBV2 and TRBJ2-7; the D gene is possibly TRBD1 (6 bases). Germline values: CDR1 SNHLY, CDR2 FYNNEI. Deletions cut 8 bases from V and 0 bases from J, with 17 bases between. CDR3 size: 15 residues. As DNA, the CDR3 is TGTGCCAGCCGAGGGTATCAGGACAGCTCCTACGAGCAGTACTTC. It translates to CASRGYQDSSYEQYF.

The chain carries TRBV5-1 and TRBJ2-1; tentative D call: TRBD2 (6 bases). The CDR3 contains 16 residues. Looked up from germline, CDR1 is SGHRS and CDR2 is YFSETQ. Deletions cut 1 base from V and 2 bases from J, with 13 bases between. CDR3 region: CASSLLREHTYNEQFF. CDR3 DNA sequence: TGCGCCAGCAGCTTGCTACGGGAGCATACCTACAATGAGCAGTTCTTC. The full variable domain, in which reference TRBV5-1 and TRBJ2-1 provide the parts outside the CDR3, is KAGVTQTPRYLIKTRGQQVTLSCSPISGHRSVSWYQQTPGQGLQFLFEYFSETQRNKGNFPGRFSGRQFSNSRSEMNVSTLELGDSALYLCASSLLREHTYNEQFFGPGTRLTVL.

The chain carries TRBV10-2 and TRBJ2-3; a weak D match, TRBD2 (6 bases). This CDR3 region has 14 residues. The V end lost 3 bases, the J end lost 2 bases, and 9 bases lay between the germline ends. CDR1 WSHSY and CDR2 SAAADI come from the germline V gene. CDR3 in DNA: TGCGCCAGCAGTGACGGGGGAGCCACAGATACGCAGTATTTT. It translates to CASSDGGATDTQYF.

The chain is built from TRBV6-5 and TRBJ2-1, with 15 bases that match TRBD2. CDR1 is MNHEY and CDR2 is SVGAGI in the germline V gene. V gave up 7 bases and J gave up 9 bases; unmatched junction bases: 7. The CDR3 runs to 15 residues. The CDR3 spells CASTYRGLAGGEQFF. The CDR3 DNA is TGTGCCAGCACCTACCGGGGACTAGCGGGAGGTGAGCAGTTCTTC.

The chain is built from TRBV19 and TRBJ2-1; 11 bases agree with TRBD2. Germline trimming cut 10 bases from V and 5 bases from J; bases unmatched to any gene: 4. Germline-derived CDR1 and CDR2 are LNHDA and SQIVND (reference sequence). CDR3 length: 13 amino acids. CDR3 coding DNA: TGTGCCACAAAACTAGCGGGGGACAATGAGCAGTTCTTC. Translated: CATKLAGDNEQFF. The full variable domain, in which reference TRBV19 and TRBJ2-1 provide the parts outside the CDR3, is DGGITQSPKYLFRKEGQNVTLSCEQNLNHDAMYWYRQDPGQGLRLIYYSQIVNDFQKGDIAEGYSVSREKKESFPLTVTSAQKNPTAFYLCATKLAGDNEQFFGPGTRLTVL.

The chain uses TRBV30 and TRBJ2-2; unclear D gene. Germline V gives CDR1 GTSNPN, CDR2 SVGIG (reference sequence). This CDR3 contains 13 residues. The germline V and J ends were trimmed by 1 base and 4 bases, with 7 bases remaining between them. The DNA of the CDR3 is TGTGCCTGGAGTGGAAGTAGCACCGGGGAGCTGTTTTTT. The encoded protein is CAWSGSSTGELFF.

This clone was seen a few times. The chain combines TRBV29-1 with TRBJ1-1; a weak D match, TRBD1 (6 bases). The CDR3 sequence is 14 residues long. Trimming took 6 bases from V and 6 from J, leaving 20 bases between them. Germline assignment: CDR1 SQVTM and CDR2 ANQGSEA. The chain's CDR3 is CSVLKSSAGAEAFF. The CDR3, as DNA: TGCAGCGTCCTTAAGTCCTCCGCAGGGGCTGAAGCTTTCTTT.

This chain links TRBV6-5 with TRBJ2-7; 11 bases fit TRBD2. Germline CDR1 is MNHEY and CDR2 is SVGAGI. This CDR3 is 14 amino acids long. V lost 8 bases and J lost 5; bases outside the gene matches: 8. The CDR3 sequence: CASHKTSGNNEQYF. DNA of the CDR3: TGTGCCAGCCATAAGACTAGCGGGAATAACGAGCAGTACTTC.

V usage is TRBV29-1 and J usage is TRBJ2-7, with 11 bases fitting TRBD1. The V gene end was trimmed by 6 bases and the J gene end by 6 bases; junction bases not matched to a gene: 13. Germline V lookup: CDR1 SQVTM, CDR2 ANQGSEA. The CDR3 loop spans 15 amino acids. This CDR3 reads CSVPDGGTGGAEQYF. In nucleotides, the CDR3 is TGCAGCGTCCCCGACGGGGGGACAGGGGGTGCCGAGCAGTACTTC.

The chain joins TRBV6-6 to TRBJ2-5, with TRBD2 matching 11 bases. The J call is uncertain, as TRBJ2-7 better fits the DNA end. The germline gives CDR1 MNHNY, CDR2 SVGAGI (reference sequence). The CDR3 is 15 amino acids. The CDR3 DNA is TGTGCCAGCAGACCTGGGACTAGCGGATCCTACGAGCAGTACTTC. Its protein product is CASRPGTSGSYEQYF.

The V gene is TRBV6-6, the J gene TRBJ2-7, with 8 bases matching TRBD2. V shed 4 bases and J 1 base; nucleotides not matched to a gene: 9. The CDR3 totals 16 residues. The germline gives CDR1 MNHNY, CDR2 SVGAGI (reference sequence). The CDR3 loop is CASSSTRGRRSYEQYF. In nucleotides, the CDR3 is TGTGCCAGCAGTTCAACCCGCGGGAGGAGGTCCTACGAGCAGTACTTC.

In DNA, the CDR3 is TGTGCCAGCAGCGCCCTAGGTTACGAGCAGTACTTC. Encoded protein: CASSALGYEQYF. The rearrangement uses TRBV7-9 and TRBJ2-7, with D unclear. The CDR3 totals 12 residues. Per the germline V gene, CDR1 is SEHNR and CDR2 is FQNEAQ (reference sequence). The V gene lost 5 bases and the J gene lost 4 bases, with 9 bases spanning the gap.

This chain links TRBV9 with TRBJ1-4, with D unclear. In germline, CDR1 is SGDLS, CDR2 YYNGEE. The CDR3 runs 12 residues. V dropped 5 bases and J dropped 8 bases, with 10 bases sitting between them. DNA of the CDR3: TGTGCCAGCAGTCGTACTGCCGAAAAACTGTTTTTT. This encodes CASSRTAEKLFF.